These T cell receptor beta chains were read from a single sample in a study of T cells after yellow fever vaccination. TCRdb ran MiXCR on the 5' RACE reads and lists one entry per CDR3 protein. This table holds 300,000 to 400,000 distinct CDR3 sequences, around 8.1% found once. The material sequenced was PBMCs, taken approximately 40 days after the first yellow fever vaccination. The receptors come from a man aged 18 to 29 who received the YFV17D yellow fever vaccine. Each CDR3 is given with its conserved first and last residue. D genes are given only for firm matches. Expanded clones are given a class, and other clones once, few, many or no size at all.

clone_size | j_call | d_call | v_call | cdr3_aa | cdr3_nt
many | TRBJ2-7 | . | TRBV7-2 | CASSLVYEQYF | TGTGCCAGCAGCTTAGTGTACGAGCAGTACTTC
. | TRBJ1-2 | . | TRBV5-4 | CASGRADGYTF | TGTGCCAGCGGCCGGGCCGATGGCTACACCTTC
many | TRBJ1-6 | . | TRBV5-1 | CASSLDGTNSPLHF | TGCGCCAGCAGCTTGGACGGAACCAATTCACCCCTCCACTTT
many | TRBJ1-2 | . | TRBV20-1 | CSAYGEVRGGYTF | TGCAGTGCTTACGGGGAAGTAAGAGGGGGCTACACCTTC
few | TRBJ2-7 | . | TRBV15 | CATSSARGHEQYF | TGTGCCACCAGCAGTGCGAGGGGACACGAGCAGTACTTC
many | TRBJ2-3 | TRBD2 | TRBV6-1 | CASRTSGGTDTQYF | TGTGCCAGCAGGACTAGCGGGGGCACAGATACGCAGTATTTT
. | TRBJ2-1 | . | TRBV5-1 | CASSLKTRQLGSYNEQFF | TGCGCCAGCAGCTTGAAAACTCGACAGCTAGGCTCCTACAATGAGCAGTTCTTC
. | TRBJ2-2 | . | TRBV5-1 | CASSLVPGQNTGELFF | TGCGCCAGCAGCTTGGTCCCGGGACAGAACACCGGGGAGCTGTTTTTT
many | TRBJ1-1 | . | TRBV10-3 | CAINHGRGTEAFF | TGTGCCATCAACCATGGTAGGGGGACTGAAGCTTTCTTT
. | TRBJ1-6 | . | TRBV5-8 | CASSSSPGLTYNSPLHF | TGTGCCAGCAGCTCGTCGCCGGGACTGACATATAATTCACCCCTCCACTTT
many | TRBJ1-5 | . | TRBV12-3/TRBV12-4 | CASSFSGSNQPQHF | TGTGCCAGCAGTTTTTCAGGGAGCAATCAGCCCCAGCATTTT
. | TRBJ1-2 | TRBD1 | TRBV10-3 | CAISEGTGDDGYTF | TGTGCCATCAGTGAGGGGACAGGGGACGATGGCTACACCTTC
few | TRBJ2-2 | . | TRBV5-1 | CASSHAGILAGELFF | TGCGCCAGCAGTCATGCAGGGATCTTGGCCGGGGAGCTGTTTTTT
few | TRBJ1-1 | . | TRBV23-1 | CASSQSQVAEGSTEAFF | TGCGCCAGCAGTCAATCTCAAGTAGCAGAAGGCAGCACTGAAGCTTTCTTT
many | TRBJ2-7 | TRBD1 | TRBV20-1 | CSAPGTGAYEQYF | TGCAGTGCTCCCGGGACAGGAGCCTACGAGCAGTACTTC
few | TRBJ1-5 | TRBD1 | TRBV20-1 | CSAGQAGQPQHF | TGCAGTGCAGGACAGGCAGGTCAGCCCCAGCATTTT
few | TRBJ1-4 | . | TRBV9 | CASSVSGRFEKLFF | TGTGCCAGCAGCGTATCGGGGCGGTTTGAAAAACTGTTTTTT
few | TRBJ2-2 | TRBD2 | TRBV7-3 | CASGSGATVFF | TGTGCCAGCGGGAGCGGGGCCACGGTGTTTTTT
. | TRBJ1-4 | . | TRBV2 | CASSGTLEKLFF | TGTGCCAGCAGTGGGACACTTGAAAAACTGTTTTTT
. | TRBJ2-1 | . | TRBV29-1 | CSVDRSTYNEQFF | TGCAGCGTTGATCGATCCACCTACAATGAGCAGTTCTTC
. | TRBJ1-5 | . | TRBV4-1 | CASSQLGARSNQPQHF | TGCGCCAGCAGCCAACTGGGGGCAAGAAGCAATCAGCCCCAGCATTTT
few | TRBJ1-5 | TRBD1 | TRBV12-3/TRBV12-4 | CASSLGDRPNQPQHF | TGTGCCAGCAGCCTCGGGGACAGGCCCAATCAGCCCCAGCATTTT